This T cell receptor (beta chain) was obtained from a study of blood T cell repertoires in COVID-19. Study at large: T cells, B-cell-depleted T cells, or PBMCs supplied cDNA or gDNA.

Source study methods: Reference gene primer amplification yielded estimated nucleated cell counts. Generated by immunoSEQ multiplex PCR, the TCRdb table keeps only in-frame clones and is missing some. V and J calls and clone size are as listed in that table; D and trimming were resolved from the DNA. The repertoire consists of 97,000 or so clones, with just over 90% occurring once and the leading ten covering about 1.7%. CDR1 and CDR2 from the germline V gene are KGHSH and LQKENI. With V trimmed by 1 base and J by 5 bases, 8 bases remained unmatched. CDR3 length: 15 residues. The chain links TRBV18 to TRBJ2-7; 7 nucleotides line up with TRBD1. The specimen sequenced was peripheral blood. This sequence originates from a man in his 60s with acute or convalescent COVID-19. The CDR3 region has the DNA TGTGCCAGCTCACCACTCCAGGGGGTCGCGGACGAGCAGTACTTC. Amino acid sequence: CASSPLQGVADEQYF. Using reference TRBV18 and TRBJ2-7 for the parts outside the CDR3, the full variable domain is NAGVMQNPRHLVRRRGQEARLRCSPMKGHSHVYWYRQLPEEGLKFMVYLQKENIIDESGMPKERFSAEFPKEGPSILRIQQVVRGDSAAYFCASSPLQGVADEQYFGPGTRLTVT.